This T cell receptor beta chain was obtained from a study of blood T cell repertoires in COVID-19. Study information: The analysed material was cDNA or gDNA that came from T cells, B-cell-depleted T cells, or PBMCs.

Assignments of participants to cohorts depended upon their own reported clinical history. The recovered donors of Cohort 3 showed two negative PCRs, clearance, or symptom resolution. In the original workflow: Estimation of nucleated cell counts was performed using reference gene primer amplification. The method was immunoSEQ multiplex PCR; TCRdb's version includes in-frame clones alone and lacks a portion of them. V and J calls and clone size come straight from that table; D and trimming were deduced from the DNA. The sample includes around 280,000 clones, roughly 87% of them seen just once. V was cut by 0 bases and J by 6 bases, with 8 bases left in between. Germline-derived CDR1 and CDR2 are WNHNN and SYGVQD (reference sequence). This CDR3 is 13 amino acids long.

The sequence derives from a woman in her 40s who had recovered from COVID-19. The sequenced material came from PBMCs or T cells enriched from blood (not recorded which). The chain uses TRBV10-1 and TRBJ1-2, with a possible D match to TRBD1 (5 bases). The CDR3 sequence: CASSESGRDGYTF. CDR3 sequence (DNA): TGCGCCAGCAGTGAGTCGGGCAGGGATGGCTACACCTTC.